This TCR beta chain comes out of a study of cytomegalovirus exposure and HLA in healthy donors. With 60 Vbeta and 13 Jbeta primers, the PCR was carried out. As handled by the study authors: Per a later analysis, the number of unique TCR beta chains was approximately 80 million, of which 9 million to 14 million were shared. Using immunoSEQ multiplex PCR, the repertoire was profiled, and TCRdb retains in-frame clones only, with some absent. D and trimming come from the DNA, and the V and J calls and clone size come from that table. The data show about 130,000 clones, approximately 79% seen once. Looked up from germline, CDR1 is SEHNR and CDR2 is FQNEAQ (reference sequence). The CDR3 is 12 residues long. V gave up 2 bases and J gave up 10 bases, with 8 bases separating them.

This TCR was recovered from a man between 35 and 55 years old in good health and CMV-seropositive. This chain connects TRBV7-9 to TRBJ1-4; no reliable D call. The sequencing sample was made of PBMCs. The CDR3 sequence: CASSLYEGKLFF. The CDR3 region has the DNA TGTGCCAGCAGCTTATATGAGGGAAAACTGTTTTTT.